The sequence of this TCR beta chain was determined in a study of cytomegalovirus exposure and HLA in healthy donors (dated by TCRdb to 2016 to 2017). About the study as a whole: According to an earlier analysis of 450 to 650 of the donors, 150 million to 200 million T cells yielded over 90 million unique TCR beta sequences and around 300 Gb of sequence data. Rather than using new phenotypic data, the later analysis identified candidate immune exposures from TCR beta sequences and from how often those sequences occurred across donors. The study used immunosequencing to profile the T cell repertoires of approximately 640 subjects and linked those repertoires to cytomegalovirus serostatus. The study was designed to test whether signatures of past pathogen exposure could be identified by cataloging public T cell receptors. HLA typing covered class I and class II loci at four-digit resolution. Of the approximately 400 genotyped donors, 65% to 90% fell in the genetic ancestry cluster associated with self-reported Caucasian donors. A later genetic analysis used genome-wide SNP genotypes for about 60% of the roughly 700 donors, treating that subset as a discovery cohort. An earlier analysis of several hundred of the donors used high-throughput TCR beta sequencing to judge whether each TCR beta V gene segment behaved as functional or pseudogenic. The number of typed donors differed by locus: roughly 629-640 for A, B, C, DRB1 and DQB1; 500 to 550 for DQA1; 606 for DPA1; and roughly 490 for DPB1. Every repertoire in the discovery cohort had been generated on one and the same sequencing platform. To predict cytomegalovirus infection status, the study brought together high-throughput TCR immunosequencing, statistical association of individual TCRs with disease status, and machine learning. An early release covering 550 to 650 HLA-typed donors comprised about 310 gigabases of sequencing data and 85 million or so unique TCR sequences. A later analysis re-analyzed previously published TCR beta repertoires from roughly 690 donors and added high-resolution HLA genotyping to study TCR occurrence patterns. Donor age, sex, ethnicity and CMV serostatus were compiled alongside the repertoire data. Across approximately 420 genotyped donors of the cohort, an average of approximately 220,000 unique TCR beta nucleotide sequences per donor were sequenced, and 15% to 20% of those sequences were non-productive. In addition to the first cohort of 650 to 750 subjects, a separate validation cohort of some 120 different subjects was used. A few DR-DQ haplotypes were handled as single units for association and clustering because linkage in the cohort was strong.

A note on this clone: Its cognate antigen has yet to be identified. Qualities for individual bases were not recorded, and no much larger clone is one base off.

Library creation used the immunoSEQ multiplex PCR assay. For the multiplex PCR, a mixture combining 60 forward primers for TCR Vbeta segments and 13 reverse primers for TCR Jbeta segments was used. The CDR3 region of rearranged TCR beta genes was amplified from genomic DNA with a multiplex PCR assay. The amplified TCR beta libraries were sequenced on the Illumina HiSeq System as 87-base-pair reads. Processing in the source paper ran as follows. In a later analysis, tens of millions of unique TCR beta chains were counted across the 650 to 700 repertoires, and roughly 11 million of these chains were shared by at least two donors. A nearest-neighbor algorithm error-corrected the raw reads and collapsed the reads into unique sequences, merging closely related sequences to remove PCR and sequencing errors. Alignment of CDR3 sequences to IMGT reference sequences was used to assign V, D and J gene segments. For a sequence to be retained, a match of at least six nucleotides was required to both a V gene segment and a J gene segment. A rearrangement counted as productive if the CDR3 had no stop codons and remained in frame with V and J, and every other rearrangement counted as non-productive. CDR3 was defined according to IMGT convention as the region running from the second conserved V-encoded cysteine to the conserved J-encoded phenylalanine. In an earlier analysis of roughly 580 of the donors, sequences lacking an unambiguous match to a single V gene segment were excluded. An earlier analysis of some 500 of the donors classified V segments as functional when productive rearrangements were above 56.7% and as segregating when the standard deviation between donors was above 5%. A statistical classification framework was built to diagnose cytomegalovirus status from the catalog of TCR beta chain sequences. In a later analysis, V and J genes were assigned by comparing TCR nucleotide sequences against IMGT/GENE-DB human TR gene sequences. A later analysis assigned CDR3 sequences and most-parsimonious VDJ recombination scenarios with the TCRdist pipeline. In a later analysis, each TCR beta chain was defined by its CDR3 amino acid sequence together with its V-gene family, and reads without a unique V-gene family were excluded. In a later analysis, 450 to 600 highly shared, low-generation-probability nucleotide sequences were removed to address suspected cross-contamination and a sequencing artifact. In a later analysis, a clonal expansion index was calculated for each public chain from normalized within-repertoire ranks of inferred template counts. In a later analysis, generation probabilities were computed with a VDJ recombination model fitted to out-of-frame rearrangements, and the resulting probabilities were checked against IGoR. A later analysis scored TCR-TCR, TCR-HLA and TCR-CMV co-occurrence with hypergeometric tests, applying a repertoire-size bias correction to TCR pairs. To estimate false discovery rates, a later analysis permuted the HLA or CMV assignments 20 times. In a later analysis, co-occurring TCRs were grouped using DBSCAN, with TCRdist sequence similarity added in when clustering inside HLA-allele-positive subsets. Repertoires with fewer than 30,000 or more than 120,000 public chains, plus five repertoires with anomalous nucleotide sharing, were excluded from co-occurrence clustering. The table comes from immuneACCESS by way of TCRdb, which keeps in-frame sequences with V and J called. Part of the clones is missing from these tables; in studies checked, under half for an unresolved V gene and the rest for unknown reasons. V and J calls and clone size are those listed in that table; D and trimming were worked out from the DNA. The sample table lists roughly 170,000 clones, about three quarters of them with a count of one. The top ten clones comprise approximately 2.3% of the sample.

V lost 6 bases and J lost 1 base, and the count of bases not matched to a germline gene is 4. From the cysteine through the phenylalanine, the CDR3 covers 14 amino acids. Only CDR3 DNA remains: 42 bases, in frame from the first base. Via the germline V gene (reference sequence), CDR1 is LNHDA and CDR2 SQIVND. The cohort was made up of about 670 healthy bone marrow donors. All cohort members were sampled while nominally healthy, although unrecorded immune exposures were likely present. The donor tested CMV seronegative, placing the donor among the approximately 360 seronegative members of the cohort. Each donor provided a peripheral blood sample, and peripheral blood mononuclear cells were used for TCR beta sequencing. The Qiagen DNeasy Blood Extraction Kit was used to extract genomic DNA from the blood cell samples. Study-wide findings and limitations: Across donors, most TCR sequences were observed very rarely, whereas some public TCRs were present in many individuals. Only TCR beta chains were sequenced in this cohort, and the absence of alpha or paired-chain data limited detectable features. The authors suggested that the approach could potentially be generalized to other disease states and immunological phenotypes. Most CMV-associated TCR beta chains appeared to be HLA-restricted in a later analysis, and the HLA associations seemed to be driven largely by CMV exposure. Compared with equally common non-associated chains, HLA-associated TCR beta chains in a later analysis were more clonally expanded and had lower generation probabilities. According to a later analysis, TCR association rates differed among HLA loci, with DRB1 alleles showing the most associated TCRs and HLA-C alleles showing the fewest. A further reported finding was that TCR beta sequences accurately predicted the HLA-A and HLA-B alleles for most subjects in the first cohort. Several of the top co-occurrence clusters appeared to be linked to parvovirus B19, influenza, CMV and Epstein-Barr virus, according to a later analysis. Strong co-occurrence of HLA alleles, especially DR and DQ, made assigning TCR associations to individual alleles difficult. Cytomegalovirus status was reported to be diagnosed by the classifier with high specificity and sensitivity in both the original and validation cohorts. Correlated functional status among segregating V segments might be attributable to linkage disequilibrium, but an unknown experimental factor could not be ruled out. For the cohort, immune exposure information was limited to CMV serostatus. A group of highly shared sequence variants was considered likely to be a technical artifact of the sequencing pipeline. In an earlier analysis of some 540 of the donors, most TCR beta V segments appeared in productive rearrangements about 90% or about 30% of the time, broadly matching IMGT annotations. A later genetic analysis associated a missense DCLRE1C variant with V-gene and J-gene trimming of TCR beta chains, and an independent cohort replicated the association. Compared with the roughly 670-donor mean, donors in an Asian-associated ancestry cluster had fewer N-insertions in productive TCRs, according to a later genetic analysis. Because the 87-base-pair reads could not distinguish some IMGT-functional V segments, including TRBV6-2 and TRBV6-3, those segments were excluded. In vitro tests confirmed that a few of the cytomegalovirus-associated TCR beta chains recognize cytomegalovirus antigens. HLA typing was unavailable for some donors at each locus, so association tests used only the typed subset. The earlier analysis of fewer than 750 of the donors excluded 15 to 20 rarely observed V segments, including chromosome 9 orphons, because counts were too low. In the study, 150 to 200 TCR beta chains were listed as associated with cytomegalovirus. Sequencing depth was assumed to be roughly uniform across donors in the presence/absence analyses, though that assumption may not hold. A later analysis associated 15,000 to 20,000 TCR beta sequences with specific HLA alleles at a false discovery rate of 0.05.

The V and J segments used are TRBV19 and TRBJ1-1; TRBD1 matches 8 bases in the middle. The source material was PBMCs. This clonotype originated in a female donor in good health and CMV-seronegative. The CDR3 protein sequence reads: CASSDRGRNTEAFF. The DNA sequence reads TGTGCCAGTAGCGACAGGGGTCGGAACACTGAAGCTTTCTTT.